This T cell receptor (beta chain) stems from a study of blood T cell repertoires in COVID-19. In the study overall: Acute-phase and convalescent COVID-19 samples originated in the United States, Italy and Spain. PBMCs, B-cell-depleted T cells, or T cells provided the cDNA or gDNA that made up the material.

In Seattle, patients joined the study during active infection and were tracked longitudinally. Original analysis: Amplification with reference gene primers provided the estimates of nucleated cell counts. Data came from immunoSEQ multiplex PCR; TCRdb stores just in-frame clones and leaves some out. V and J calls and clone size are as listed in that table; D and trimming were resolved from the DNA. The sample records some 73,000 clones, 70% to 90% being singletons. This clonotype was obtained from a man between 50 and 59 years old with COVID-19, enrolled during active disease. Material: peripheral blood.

CDR3 in amino acids: CASSPGTGNNQPQHF. The CDR3 DNA follows: TGTGCCAGCAGCCCAGGGACAGGGAACAATCAGCCCCAGCATTTT. The chain has TRBV11-2 and TRBJ1-5, with TRBD1 matching over 9 bases. This CDR3 comprises 15 residues. V shed 5 bases and J 3 bases; nucleotides not matched to a gene: 5. Germline V CDR1 and CDR2: SGHAT, FQNNGV.